Below, one TCR beta chain is given with its context. These data belong to a study of OX40 agonist ivuxolimab in advanced cancers. Overall study: Earlier treatment with anti-PD-1, anti-PD-L1 or anti-CTLA-4 was permitted, and roughly 40% had received some. Patients achieving partial responses numbered three: one hepatocellular carcinoma case and two cutaneous melanoma cases.

TCRdb's copy holds only in-frame clones and misses some; the assay was immunoSEQ multiplex PCR. Of about 80,000 clones listed, about nine tenths are singletons. The V and J ends lost 6 bases and 1 base respectively, with 7 bases between them. The CDR3 sequence is 13 residues long. Germline values: CDR1 MDHEN, CDR2 SYDVKM. The chain recombines TRBV28 with TRBJ1-5; D call uncertain. The sequence was collected from an adult with an advanced solid tumor such as melanoma, head and neck, liver or kidney cancer. Sample: CD4+ or CD8+ T cells sorted from blood, taken in a trial of the OX40 agonist ivuxolimab. As DNA, the CDR3 is TGTGCCAGCAGGGAAATCAGCAATCAGCCCCAGCATTTT. Translating gives CASREISNQPQHF.